These T cell receptor beta chains were read from a single sample in a study of cytomegalovirus exposure and HLA in healthy donors. Clones were read by immunoSEQ multiplex PCR, and TCRdb kept only the in-frame ones, dropping some. Among around 130,000 clones listed, over 75% were seen once. Specimen: PBMCs. The source of these receptors is a man aged 25-40 years in good health and CMV-seronegative. Both conserved end residues are part of each CDR3. D genes are given only for firm matches. Expanded clones get a size class; other rows say once, few or many, or leave the size out.

V gene	clone size	D gene	J gene	CDR3 protein	CDR3 DNA
TRBV19	few	TRBD2	TRBJ2-1	CASSRRGRVAWNEQFF	TGTGCCAGTAGTCGTCGCGGGAGGGTGGCGTGGAATGAGCAGTTCTTC
TRBV30	.	TRBD1	TRBJ1-6	CAWRGAGTDNSPLHF	TGTGCCTGGAGAGGTGCTGGGACAGATAATTCACCCCTCCACTTT
TRBV7-2	.	TRBD1	TRBJ1-2	CASSANRGNYGYTF	TGTGCCAGCAGCGCAAACAGGGGGAACTATGGCTACACCTTC
TRBV2	.	TRBD1	TRBJ1-4	CASSTGQEALENLFF	TGTGCCAGCAGTACCGGACAGGAGGCTTTGGAAAATCTGTTTTTT
TRBV28	.	.	TRBJ2-1	CASRLRSSYNEQFF	TGTGCCAGCAGGCTTCGGAGCTCCTACAATGAGCAGTTCTTC
TRBV5-6	.	.	TRBJ1-2	CASSFGENGYTF	TGTGCCAGCAGCTTCGGAGAGAATGGCTACACCTTC
TRBV2	.	.	TRBJ1-5	CASSALGGVGSNQPQHF	TGTGCCAGCAGTGCGCTAGGGGGTGTTGGTAGCAATCAGCCCCAGCATTTT
TRBV29-1	.	TRBD1	TRBJ1-2	CSVEDPTGGLRESYTF	TGCAGCGTTGAAGACCCGACAGGGGGGCTGCGGGAGAGTTACACCTTC
TRBV30	.	.	TRBJ1-5	CAWSALWGDGNRPQHF	TGTGCCTGGAGTGCTTTATGGGGGGATGGCAATCGGCCCCAGCATTTT
TRBV28	.	TRBD2	TRBJ2-1	CASSSASGVTYNEQFF	TGTGCCAGCAGCTCGGCTAGCGGGGTTACCTACAATGAGCAGTTCTTC
TRBV6-6	.	TRBD2	TRBJ2-7	CASSLAGSYDQYF	TGTGCCAGCAGCTTAGCGGGGAGCTACGATCAGTACTTC
TRBV7-8	.	TRBD1	TRBJ2-2	CASSRQGATNTGELFF	TGTGCCAGCAGCAGACAGGGGGCTACGAACACCGGGGAGCTGTTTTTT
TRBV4-3	once	TRBD2	TRBJ2-1	CASSRLAGGNSYNEQFF	TGCGCCAGCAGCCGACTAGCGGGAGGCAACTCCTACAATGAGCAGTTCTTC
TRBV9	.	TRBD2	TRBJ2-5	CASSVGTSGFETQYF	TGTGCCAGCAGCGTTGGGACTAGCGGGTTTGAGACCCAGTACTTC
TRBV29-1	.	TRBD2	TRBJ2-1	CSVRGLAGNEQFF	TGCAGCGTTAGGGGACTAGCAGGCAATGAGCAGTTCTTC
TRBV28	.	.	TRBJ1-1	CASSFGMGRGNTEAFF	TGTGCCAGCAGTTTCGGGATGGGGAGGGGGAACACTGAAGCTTTCTTT
TRBV15	few	.	TRBJ2-7	CATSRAVSYEQYF	TGTGCCACCAGCAGAGCCGTCTCCTACGAGCAGTACTTC
TRBV18	.	.	TRBJ1-2	CASSSGRGNYGYTF	TGTGCCAGCTCGAGCGGCAGGGGAAACTATGGCTACACCTTC
TRBV7-9	few	TRBD1	TRBJ1-1	CASSQRDSPNTEAFF	TGTGCCAGCAGCCAACGGGACAGTCCGAACACTGAAGCTTTCTTT
TRBV6-1	.	.	TRBJ1-2	CASIGETSYGYTF	TGTGCCAGCATTGGAGAAACTTCTTATGGCTACACCTTC
TRBV18	.	.	TRBJ1-1	CASSPNRDPEAFF	TGTGCCAGCTCACCAAACAGGGATCCTGAAGCTTTCTTT
TRBV7-8	.	.	TRBJ2-3	CASSSLERADTQYF	TGTGCCAGCAGCTCCCTGGAGAGGGCAGATACGCAGTATTTT
TRBV5-1	.	.	TRBJ1-1	CASSLGGGRMNTEAFF	TGCGCCAGCAGCTTGGGGGGGGGACGGATGAACACTGAAGCTTTCTTT
TRBV2	.	TRBD1	TRBJ1-5	CASSGDRGDNQPQHF	TGTGCCAGCAGTGGGGACAGGGGGGACAATCAGCCCCAGCATTTT
TRBV27	.	.	TRBJ2-7	CASSLSGGTAYEQYF	TGTGCCAGCAGTTTATCTGGGGGGACGGCCTACGAGCAGTACTTC
TRBV4-1	.	.	TRBJ2-3	CASSHSGPYQDTQYF	TGCGCCAGCAGCCATTCAGGGCCTTACCAAGATACGCAGTATTTT
TRBV5-1	.	.	TRBJ2-4	CASSPDMDILAKNIQYF	TGCGCCAGCAGCCCGGACATGGACATCCTAGCCAAAAACATTCAGTACTTC
TRBV5-1	.	.	TRBJ2-2	CASSLTGTSNTGELFF	TGCGCCAGCAGCTTGACAGGGACCTCGAACACCGGGGAGCTGTTTTTT
TRBV4-3	.	TRBD1	TRBJ1-6	CASSQDRGNSPLHF	TGCGCCAGCAGCCAAGACAGGGGGAATTCACCCCTCCACTTT
TRBV6-5	.	.	TRBJ1-4	CASSIERGEKLFF	TGTGCCAGCAGTATCGAAAGGGGTGAAAAACTGTTTTTT
TRBV13	.	TRBD1	TRBJ2-1	CASSLGRGPRNEQFF	TGTGCCAGCAGCTTAGGCAGGGGGCCAAGGAATGAGCAGTTCTTC
TRBV7-9	.	.	TRBJ1-2	CASSSSRPDRVGYTF	TGTGCCAGCAGCTCCTCCCGGCCGGACAGAGTCGGCTACACCTTC
TRBV6-5	once	.	TRBJ1-1	CASRQHQGMNTEAFF	TGTGCCAGCAGGCAGCATCAGGGTATGAACACTGAAGCTTTCTTT
TRBV7-9	few	.	TRBJ2-1	CASSLESEQFF	TGTGCCAGCAGCTTGGAGAGTGAGCAGTTCTTC
TRBV7-2	.	TRBD1	TRBJ1-2	CASSLRTGTGYTF	TGTGCCAGCAGCCTCAGGACAGGGACAGGCTACACCTTC
TRBV2	.	.	TRBJ1-1	CAGLQDVWTEAFF	TGTGCCGGATTACAGGACGTATGGACTGAAGCTTTCTTT
TRBV6-4	few	TRBD1	TRBJ2-1	CASSMGLGTGSNEQFF	TGTGCCAGCAGTATGGGGTTAGGGACAGGGAGCAATGAGCAGTTCTTC
TRBV30	.	TRBD2	TRBJ2-1	CAWDSGRGSYNEQFF	TGTGCCTGGGATAGCGGGAGGGGGTCCTACAATGAGCAGTTCTTC
TRBV7-9	.	.	TRBJ2-3	CASSSDQGSDTQYF	TGTGCCAGCAGCTCCGATCAGGGGTCAGATACGCAGTATTTT
TRBV11-2	few	TRBD2	TRBJ2-3	CASSRDYRNTQYF	TGTGCCAGCAGCCGGGACTACCGTAATACGCAGTATTTT
TRBV6-6	.	TRBD2	TRBJ2-7	CASSYLPSGTYEQYF	TGTGCCAGCAGTTACCTTCCTAGCGGGACCTACGAGCAGTACTTC
TRBV13	.	TRBD2	TRBJ2-3	CASSSSGGAGDTQYF	TGTGCCAGCAGCTCTAGCGGGGGGGCTGGAGATACGCAGTATTTT
TRBV4-1	few	.	TRBJ1-3	CASKRDAFGNTIYF	TGCGCCAGCAAGAGGGATGCCTTCGGAAACACCATATATTTT
TRBV6-5	few	.	TRBJ2-7	CATHGGREQYF	TGTGCCACCCACGGGGGGCGCGAGCAGTACTTC
TRBV27	.	.	TRBJ2-3	CASSNTDTQYF	TGTGCCAGCAGCAACACAGATACGCAGTATTTT
TRBV9	.	TRBD2	TRBJ2-1	CASSGLAGYYNEQFF	TGTGCCAGCAGCGGACTAGCGGGCTACTACAATGAGCAGTTCTTC
TRBV4-1	.	TRBD2	TRBJ2-7	CASSSPGSGAYEQYF	TGCGCCAGCAGCTCCCCAGGTAGCGGGGCTTACGAGCAGTACTTC
TRBV2	.	TRBD1	TRBJ2-7	CASPTGQTSYEQYF	TGTGCCAGCCCAACGGGACAGACCTCCTACGAGCAGTACTTC
TRBV29-1	once	TRBD1	TRBJ1-1	CSVPGQGLNTEAFF	TGCAGCGTGCCGGGACAGGGCTTGAACACTGAAGCTTTCTTT
TRBV6-1	.	.	TRBJ1-5	CASSDRNSNQPQHF	TGTGCCAGCAGCGACAGAAATAGCAATCAGCCCCAGCATTTT
TRBV28	.	TRBD1	TRBJ2-5	CASRHRDRGLGTQYF	TGTGCCAGCAGACACCGGGACAGGGGGCTTGGGACCCAGTACTTC
TRBV5-4	.	.	TRBJ1-2	CASSVTRVKDYGYTF	TGTGCCAGCAGCGTGACTAGGGTGAAGGACTATGGCTACACCTTC
TRBV2	.	TRBD2	TRBJ2-3	CASGTFLAGGRDTQYF	TGTGCCAGCGGGACCTTCCTAGCGGGAGGTAGAGATACGCAGTATTTT
TRBV10-1	.	TRBD1	TRBJ1-5	CANPQGQGRVQPQHF	TGCGCCAACCCTCAAGGACAGGGACGGGTTCAGCCCCAGCATTTT
TRBV2	.	.	TRBJ1-2	CASSPGGGPYGYTF	TGTGCCAGCAGCCCCGGGGGGGGCCCATATGGCTACACCTTC
TRBV5-1	once	.	TRBJ2-3	CASSLYSQGSDTQYF	TGCGCCAGCAGCTTGTACTCACAGGGTTCAGATACGCAGTATTTT
TRBV6-6	few	.	TRBJ1-5	CASSGQGRRNQPQHF	TGTGCCAGCAGTGGCCAGGGAAGGCGCAATCAGCCCCAGCATTTT